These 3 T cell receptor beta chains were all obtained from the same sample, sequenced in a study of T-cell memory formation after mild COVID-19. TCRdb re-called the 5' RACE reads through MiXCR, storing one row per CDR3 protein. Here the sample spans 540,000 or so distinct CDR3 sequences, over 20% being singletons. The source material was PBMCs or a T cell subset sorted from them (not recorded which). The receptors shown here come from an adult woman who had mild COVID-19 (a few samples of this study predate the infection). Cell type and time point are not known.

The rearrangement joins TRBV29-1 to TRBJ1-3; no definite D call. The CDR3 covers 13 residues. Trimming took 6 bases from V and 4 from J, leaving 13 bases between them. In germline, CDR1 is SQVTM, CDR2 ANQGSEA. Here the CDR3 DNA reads TGCAGCGTCGCGCCGGCGCAGGGAAACACCATATATTTT. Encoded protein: CSVAPAQGNTIYF.

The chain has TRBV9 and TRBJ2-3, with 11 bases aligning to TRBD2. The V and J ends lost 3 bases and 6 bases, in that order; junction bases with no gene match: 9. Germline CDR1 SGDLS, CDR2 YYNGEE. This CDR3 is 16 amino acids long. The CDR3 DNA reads TGTGCCAGCAGCGATAGCGGGAGGGCCGAGGAGGATACGCAGTATTTT. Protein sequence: CASSDSGRAEEDTQYF.

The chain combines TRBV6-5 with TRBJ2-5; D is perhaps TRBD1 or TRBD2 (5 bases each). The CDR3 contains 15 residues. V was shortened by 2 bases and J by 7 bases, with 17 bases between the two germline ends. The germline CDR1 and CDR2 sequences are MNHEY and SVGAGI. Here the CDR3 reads CASSYGSTGAGTQYF. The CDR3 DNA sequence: TGTGCCAGCAGTTACGGCAGTACCGGGGCTGGGACCCAGTACTTC.